A selection of T cell receptor beta chains follows, all from one sample in a study of T-cell reconstitution after alpha-beta-depleted transplantation in children. Via MiXCR, TCRdb re-called the PCR reads, giving one row per CDR3 protein. The sample consists of 500,000 to 650,000 distinct CDR3 sequences, about an eighth of them appearing once. Material: PBMCs, mostly from graft donor cells, obtained 180 days after TCRalphabeta/CD19-depleted stem cell transplant. All receptors derive from a female patient aged 2-10 years who had a stem cell transplant for aplastic anemia, so the T cells may come from the graft donor. Each CDR3 is given with its conserved first and last residue. A D gene is named only where the DNA matches it firmly. Only some rows state a clone size, as once, few, many or a class for expanded clones.

J	size	V	D	DNA	CDR3
TRBJ1-1	-	TRBV5-3	TRBD1	TGTGCCAGAAGCTGTCCCGGGACAGGCATGAACACTGAAGCTTTCTTT	CARSCPGTGMNTEAFF
TRBJ2-7	-	TRBV24-1	TRBD1	TGTGCCACCAGTGATACCGGGACAGGGGTCCACGAGCAGTACTTC	CATSDTGTGVHEQYF
TRBJ2-7	few	TRBV18	-	TGTGCCAGCTCATCCGCCGGGGCTGGAACCTACGAGCAGTACTTC	CASSSAGAGTYEQYF
TRBJ2-7	-	TRBV29-1	-	TGCAGCGTTGAACTGTGGGCAGGGGGGCGCGGGCAGTACTTC	CSVELWAGGRGQYF
TRBJ2-1	-	TRBV7-6	-	TGTGCCAGCAGCTATCTAGGCAATGAGCAGTTCTTC	CASSYLGNEQFF
TRBJ2-1	-	TRBV9	-	TGTGCCAGCAGCGTACTCGGGGTAAACTACAATGAGCAGTTCTTC	CASSVLGVNYNEQFF
TRBJ1-5	-	TRBV28	-	TGTGCCAGCAGCAACCCTGACGGTGATAGCAATCAGCCCCAGCATTTT	CASSNPDGDSNQPQHF
TRBJ1-4	few	TRBV6-1	-	TGTGCCAGCAGTCCACGGGCCTCTCCGTGGACTAATGAAAAACTGTTTTTT	CASSPRASPWTNEKLFF
TRBJ2-1	many	TRBV20-1	TRBD2	TGCAGTGCTACTAGCGGGTACGCCTACAATGAGCAGTTCTTC	CSATSGYAYNEQFF
TRBJ2-7	few	TRBV29-1	TRBD1	TGCAGCGTTGCAAGACAGGGGCCCTACGAGCAGTACTTC	CSVARQGPYEQYF
TRBJ2-5	few	TRBV5-1	-	TGCGCCAGCAGCTTGGGGGCCTACCGGGACCTAGAGACCCAGTACTTC	CASSLGAYRDLETQYF
TRBJ2-5	many	TRBV7-3	TRBD1	TGTGCCAGCAGCAAGACAGGGGCTTGGGAAGAGACCCAGTACTTC	CASSKTGAWEETQYF
TRBJ2-6	few	TRBV18	-	TGTGCCAGCTCACCACAGTCTGTCAGGGGGGGACCCTCCGGGGCCAACGTCCTGACTTTC	CASSPQSVRGGPSGANVLTF
TRBJ2-3	-	TRBV4-3	-	TGCGCCAGCAGCCATTATCCGGAGGCAGATACGCAGTATTTT	CASSHYPEADTQYF
TRBJ2-3	few	TRBV6-5	TRBD2	TGTGCCAGCAGTTTGTTAGTGTCTAGCGGGAGGAAGACAGATACGCAGTATTTT	CASSLLVSSGRKTDTQYF
TRBJ2-7	few	TRBV4-2	-	TGTGCCAGCAGCCAGTCCCGCTTGCGTCTGTTCCACGAGCAGTACTTC	CASSQSRLRLFHEQYF
TRBJ2-7	many	TRBV28	TRBD1	TGTGCCAGCAGTTTAAGTCCCCGGACAGGGCTCCCCTACGAGCAGTACTTC	CASSLSPRTGLPYEQYF
TRBJ2-2	-	TRBV27	-	TGTGCCAGCAAGGTTGTCCGGCAGGGGAACACCGGGGAGCTGTTTTTT	CASKVVRQGNTGELFF
TRBJ2-7	few	TRBV28	TRBD1	TGTGCCAGCAGCCCGAACTTCGGGACAGGCCCCTACGAGCAGTACTTC	CASSPNFGTGPYEQYF
TRBJ2-2	many	TRBV5-1	-	TGTGCCAGCAGCTTAGTGGACACCGGGGAGCTGTTTTTT	CASSLVDTGELFF
TRBJ1-6	-	TRBV13	TRBD1	TGTGCCAGCAGCTTCCTGGACAGGGGAGGAAATTCACCCCTCCACTTT	CASSFLDRGGNSPLHF
TRBJ2-3	few	TRBV18	-	TGTGCCAGCTCACCGGGCCCTCTCGGGACTGGAGATACGCAGTATTTT	CASSPGPLGTGDTQYF
TRBJ2-5	-	TRBV15	-	TGTGCCACCAGCAGAGCCCCGAGGGGGGGCGGGAAGACCCAGTACTTC	CATSRAPRGGGKTQYF
TRBJ1-5	-	TRBV20-1	TRBD1	TGCAGTGCTTCTCTCCGACAGGGGAAAGGTAGCAATCAGCCCCAGCATTTT	CSASLRQGKGSNQPQHF
TRBJ1-1	-	TRBV12-3/TRBV12-4	TRBD1	TGTGCCAGCAGTTCGTACCAACAGGGGGGGAGGACTGAAGCTTTCTTT	CASSSYQQGGRTEAFF
TRBJ2-5	few	TRBV7-9	TRBD2	TGTGCCAGCAGCTTAACGGTGATAGCGGGAGAAGAGACCCAGTACTTC	CASSLTVIAGEETQYF
TRBJ1-1	-	TRBV6-1	-	TGTGCCAGCACCCCGCAGGGCCAAGGGAACACTGAAGCTTTCTTT	CASTPQGQGNTEAFF
TRBJ2-5	many	TRBV12-3/TRBV12-4	-	TGTGCCAGCAGTTTCTTGGGAGGAGAGACCCAGTACTTC	CASSFLGGETQYF
TRBJ2-1	few	TRBV5-1	-	TGCGCCAGCAGCTTGCGCGCGGGGGCTGGGGATGAGCAGTTCTTC	CASSLRAGAGDEQFF
TRBJ2-7	few	TRBV5-1	-	TGCGCCAGCAGCTTGGTAGGGGGCGGGAGCGAAGGCGAGCAGTACTTC	CASSLVGGGSEGEQYF
TRBJ2-3	many	TRBV14	TRBD2	TGTGCCAGCAGCCAAAGAAGACTAGCGGAAACTAGCACAGATACGCAGTATTTT	CASSQRRLAETSTDTQYF
TRBJ2-2	-	TRBV11-2	-	TGTGCCAGCAGCACCCTAGCGAAGGTCACCGGGGAGCTGTTTTTT	CASSTLAKVTGELFF
TRBJ2-1	-	TRBV4-3	TRBD2	TGCGCCAGCAGCCAAGATTGGTTCACTAGCGGGAACTACAATGAGCAGTTCTTC	CASSQDWFTSGNYNEQFF
TRBJ2-1	-	TRBV12-3/TRBV12-4	TRBD2	TGTGCCAGCAGTTTCGTGACTAGCGGGATGAATGAGCAGTTCTTC	CASSFVTSGMNEQFF
TRBJ2-1	-	TRBV29-1	-	TGCAGCGTTGACCCCAGTCTCAATGAGCAGTTCTTC	CSVDPSLNEQFF
TRBJ2-5	-	TRBV6-2/TRBV6-3	-	TGTGCCAGCAGTTACTCGGCTATCTACCAAGAGACCCAGTACTTC	CASSYSAIYQETQYF